The clone carrying this T cell receptor (beta chain) is labeled as medium-sized. The antigen is unknown. Time point described: sample taken at primary tumor resection. This record comes from a study of spatial heterogeneity in lung cancer. In the study overall: From matched bulk RNA-seq came a T cell module score, which showed a strong correlation with TCR transcript counts in tumor regions. Unique TCR and UMI combinations averaged more than ten appearances each in raw reads.

CDR3 size: 14 residues. Germline V CDR1 and CDR2: SGDLS, YYNGEE. The V and J ends lost 6 bases and 7 bases respectively, with 20 bases between them. Broader study findings: The number of expanded tumor alpha and beta chains correlated with mutation number.

A unique molecular identifier was carried by every single TCR cDNA molecule. One entry per CDR3 protein, called by TCRdb with MiXCR from the 5' RACE reads. This sample yields a few thousand distinct CDR3 sequences, of which 6.5% to 8% are seen a single time; around 9.9% belongs to the top ten. The material sequenced was lung tumor tissue, taken at surgery. J is TRBJ2-7 and V is TRBV9, with D perhaps matching TRBD2 (5 bases). This clonotype originated in a female donor with early-stage non-small cell lung cancer. The CDR3 here is CASTLGPFGGEQYF. The CDR3 DNA reads as TGTGCCAGCACCCTAGGGCCATTTGGCGGGGAGCAGTACTTC.